This TCR beta chain was retrieved from a study of human T cells and chemical hapten exposure. At the level of the study: Patients, mostly women, had alopecia areata, alopecia totalis or alopecia universalis.

This clonotype was counted many times. Looked up from germline, CDR1 is DFQATT and CDR2 is SNEGSKA (reference sequence). CDR3 length: 13 residues. With 1 base removed from V and 0 bases from J, the gap between germline ends came to 7 bases. Sample time point: patch test 3, about 24 weeks after DPC sensitization. Treatment defined: therapeutic diphenylcyclopropenone sensitization with weekly scalp DPC. In the original processing: Per-sample TCR counts ranged from roughly 23,224 to 750,000, median 95,638. Each CDR3 protein gets one entry after TCRdb re-called the RACE reads with MiXCR. The V and J calls come from TCRdb's annotation, not from the publication. This repertoire shows more than 70,000 distinct CDR3 sequences, about 11% found once; its top ten account for about 1%.

The V gene is TRBV20-1, the J gene TRBJ2-7; the D is unclear. This receptor was obtained from a woman aged 30 to 39 with alopecia areata. Some clones in this sample may be carry-over from other donors' samples. The sequences come from whole blood, collected in connection with sensitization to the hapten diphenylcyclopropenone (DPC). CDR3 coding DNA: TGCAGTGCTAGAGTCAGGCTCTCCTACGAGCAGTACTTC. It encodes CSARVRLSYEQYF.